The entry below gives a single T cell receptor (beta chain) sequence along with its context. This entry comes from a study of blood T cell repertoires in COVID-19. The CDR3 extends over 16 amino acids. Looked up from germline, CDR1 is SGHTA and CDR2 is FQGNSA. Deletions cut 1 base from V and 3 bases from J, with 14 bases between. The table came from immunoSEQ multiplex PCR; TCRdb's copy has only in-frame clones and leaves some out. There are 300,000 to 400,000 clones in the sample; 65% to 90% occur only once, and roughly 4.2% lies in the top ten. The chain couples TRBV7-2 to TRBJ2-3; D remains unclear. What was sequenced was PBMCs or T cells enriched from blood (not recorded which). The receptor was derived from a middle-aged woman with acute COVID-19. The CDR3 bases are TGTGCCAGCAGCTTAGATGATGGGCTTAGGACAGATACGCAGTATTTT. It codes for CASSLDDGLRTDTQYF. Full variable domain (rest looked up from reference TRBV7-2 and TRBJ2-3): GAGVSQSPSNKVTEKGKDVELRCDPISGHTALYWYRQSLGQGLEFLIYFQGNSAPDKSGLPSDRFSAERTGGSVSTLTIQRTQQEDSAVYLCASSLDDGLRTDTQYFGPGTRLTVL.